Each of the 30 T cell receptor beta chains below was sequenced from the same sample in a study of control samples from healthy donors and cancer patients. Libraries were prepared by immunoSEQ multiplex PCR; TCRdb keeps only in-frame clonotypes and omits some of them. The sample shows 85,000 to 90,000 clones, roughly nine tenths of them seen only once. The material sequenced was PBMCs. Receptor source: a woman aged 50 to 60 with colorectal cancer.

The chain combines TRBV29-1 with TRBJ2-2; tentatively, D is TRBD1 (6 bases). Germline V gene sequence: CDR1 SQVTM, CDR2 ANQGSEA. This CDR3 has 12 amino acids. Trimming took 6 bases from V and 7 from J, leaving 12 bases between them. The DNA of the CDR3 is TGCAGCGTCCTCACAGGGATCGGGGAGCTGTTTTTT. Encoded protein: CSVLTGIGELFF.

The genes are TRBV7-3 and TRBJ1-2, with a possible D match to TRBD1 (6 bases). The CDR3 loop spans 16 amino acids. With 0 bases removed from V and 2 bases from J, the gap between germline ends came to 13 bases. Per germline, CDR1 SGHTA and CDR2 FQGTGA. CDR3 coding DNA: TGTGCCAGCAGCTTAACCGGGACATCCTTGAACTATGGCTACACCTTC. Translated: CASSLTGTSLNYGYTF.

The chain links TRBV3-1 (or the pseudogene TRBV3-2) to TRBJ2-7; D unclear. The CDR3 is 14 residues long. Germline lookup yields CDR1 LGHDT and CDR2 YNNKEL (reference sequence). V dropped 7 bases and J dropped 2 bases, with 15 bases sitting between them. The CDR3 nucleotides read TGTGCCAGCACGAGGCAGGCCCCGGCCTACGAGCAGTACGTC. Its translation: CASTRQAPAYEQYV.

V usage is TRBV7-9 and J usage is TRBJ2-5, with a tentative D call TRBD2 (5 bases). Germline V gene sequence: CDR1 SEHNR, CDR2 FQNEAQ (reference sequence). This CDR3 comprises 13 residues. The V and J ends lost 2 bases and 4 bases respectively, with 8 bases between them. CDR3 in DNA: TGTGCCAGCAGCTTACTAGCCCTAGAGACCCAGTACTTC. Residues: CASSLLALETQYF.

The chain recombines TRBV5-1 with TRBJ2-1; unclear D gene. This CDR3 spans 15 amino acids. The germline V gene encodes CDR1 SGHRS and CDR2 YFSETQ. V lost 3 bases, J lost 1 base, and 11 bases lay in between. The CDR3 is CASSSVGQSYNEQFF. The CDR3 region has the DNA TGCGCCAGCAGCTCGGTCGGCCAGTCCTACAATGAGCAGTTCTTC.

This sequence joins TRBV5-8 and TRBJ2-6, with 9 bases aligning to TRBD1. CDR3 length: 18 residues. V gave up 5 bases and J gave up 4 bases; unmatched junction bases: 13. Germline V gives CDR1 SGHTS, CDR2 YDEGEE. CDR3 in DNA: TGTGCCAGCAGTTCAACCGGGACAGGGTGGGCCGGGGCCAACGTCCTGACTTTC. Its protein product is CASSSTGTGWAGANVLTF.

The gene calls are TRBV6-2 or TRBV6-3 and TRBJ1-2; TRBD1 might be the D (5 bases). Trimming shortened V by 4 bases and J by 5 bases, and 14 bases separated the two germline ends. This CDR3 is 14 amino acids long. From germline, CDR1 is MNHEY and CDR2 SVGEGT. The CDR3 DNA sequence: TGTGCCAGCAGTTTGACGGGGGAGGGATATGGCTACACCTTC. As protein: CASSLTGEGYGYTF.

Here the CDR3 reads CASSWRTSGGPFSSYNEQFF. CDR3 bases: TGCGCCAGCAGCTGGCGGACTAGCGGGGGGCCCTTCAGCTCCTACAATGAGCAGTTCTTC. The chain combines TRBV5-1 with TRBJ2-1, with 14 bases identical to TRBD2. After removal of 3 bases from V and 0 bases from J, the junction contained 11 bases not matched to a gene. The CDR3 loop spans 20 amino acids. The V gene's germline CDR1 is SGHRS and CDR2 YFSETQ.

The gene calls are TRBV28 and TRBJ1-3, with D unresolved. Looked up from germline, CDR1 is MDHEN and CDR2 is SYDVKM. The CDR3 has 15 residues. The germline V and J ends were trimmed by 10 bases and 0 bases, with 16 bases remaining between them. CDR3 protein: CAIWAPFPSGNTIYF. The CDR3 coding sequence is TGTGCCATCTGGGCCCCATTTCCCTCTGGAAACACCATATATTTT.

The chain links TRBV6-2 or TRBV6-3 to TRBJ1-6; the match to TRBD1 covers 8 bases. Germline CDR1 reads MNHEY; CDR2 reads SVGEGT. This CDR3 is built from 15 residues. Losses at the gene ends were 2 bases for V and 7 bases for J; bases not matched to a gene: 4. CDR3 in amino acids: CASSYQDRENSPLHF. The CDR3, as DNA: TGTGCCAGCAGTTACCAGGACAGGGAGAATTCACCCCTCCACTTT.

This clone was picked up one time. The CDR3 reads CASSPQGGQETQYF. The CDR3 DNA follows: TGTGCCAGCAGCCCACAAGGGGGGCAAGAGACCCAGTACTTC. This rearrangement joins TRBV7-8 to TRBJ2-5; D may match TRBD1 or TRBD2 (6 bases each). The CDR3 covers 14 residues. Germline values: CDR1 SGHVS, CDR2 FQNEAQ. The germline V and J ends were trimmed by 5 bases and 2 bases, with 12 bases remaining between them. Using reference TRBV7-8 and TRBJ2-5 for the parts outside the CDR3, the full variable domain is GAGVSQSPRYKVAKRGQDVALRCDPISGHVSLFWYQQALGQGPEFLTYFQNEAQLDKSGLPSDRFFAERPEGSVSTLKIQRTQQEDSAVYLCASSPQGGQETQYFGPGTRLLVL.

This clone occurred once. The chain has TRBV12-3 or TRBV12-4 and TRBJ1-2; possibly TRBD1 for D (6 bases). V was trimmed by 5 bases and J by 11 bases, leaving 15 bases between them. The CDR3 contains 12 residues. The chain's CDR3 is CASSPGQGIYTF. CDR3 coding DNA: TGTGCCAGCAGTCCGGGACAAGGAATTTACACCTTC.

This sequence joins TRBV6-5 and TRBJ2-7, with TRBD1 identical over 10 bases. Looked up from germline, CDR1 is MNHEY and CDR2 is SVGAGI. This CDR3 is built from 16 residues. J gave up 1 base and V 4 bases, and 7 bases lay outside the gene matches. The CDR3 region is CASSFRDRGTSYEQYV. CDR3 nucleotide sequence: TGTGCCAGCAGTTTCCGGGACAGGGGAACTTCCTACGAGCAGTACGTC.

The chain recombines TRBV5-1 with TRBJ1-3, with TRBD1 identical over 9 bases. Trimming at V came to 4 bases and at J to 8 bases, leaving 7 bases not matched to a gene. The CDR3 sequence is 14 residues long. Germline V gene sequence: CDR1 SGHRS, CDR2 YFSETQ. CDR3 protein: CASSGGQGRDTIYF. The DNA of the CDR3 is TGCGCCAGCAGCGGGGGACAGGGAAGGGACACCATATATTTT.

As to this clone: The junction does not match germline at one end; this may be a read error. The V gene is TRBV5-1, the J gene TRBJ1-6, with 10 positions matching TRBD1. This CDR3 is built from 17 residues. Looked up from germline, CDR1 is SGHRS and CDR2 is YFSETQ. CDR3 in DNA: TGCGCCCGCAGCTTGGGGGGTATGGGACAGGGGTATTCACCCCTCCACTTT. Its translation: CARSLGGMGQGYSPLHF.

This clone has a handful of counts. The rearrangement links TRBV27 to TRBJ1-1; TRBD1 matches 8 bases. Germline values: CDR1 MNHEY, CDR2 SMNVEV (reference sequence). There are 15 residues in the CDR3. Losses at the gene ends were 5 bases for V and 3 bases for J; bases not matched to a gene: 8. CDR3 residues: CASSTNRQGHTEAFF. The CDR3 DNA is TGTGCCAGCAGTACAAATAGACAGGGGCACACTGAAGCTTTCTTT.

V gene TRBV19 combines with J gene TRBJ1-2, with a tentative D call TRBD1 (6 bases). This CDR3 region has 12 residues. CDR1 is LNHDA, CDR2 SQIVND, per germline (reference sequence). Deletions cut 10 bases from V and 6 bases from J, with 15 bases between. The CDR3 sequence is CATGTSVNGYTF. The CDR3, as DNA: TGTGCCACCGGGACATCTGTTAATGGCTACACCTTC.

This sequence joins TRBV5-5 and TRBJ1-2; 8 nucleotides align to TRBD1. The V gene's germline CDR1 is SGHKS and CDR2 YYEKEE (reference sequence). V trimming: 0 bases; J trimming: 4 bases; junction bases outside the gene matches: 5. There are 15 residues in the CDR3. CDR3 in DNA: TGTGCCAGCAGCTTGGCCCCGACAGGGGCCTATGGCTACACCTTC. As protein: CASSLAPTGAYGYTF.

The chain carries TRBV24-1 and TRBJ2-1, with D maybe TRBD2 (6 bases). The CDR3 has 16 residues. The V and J ends lost 3 bases and 0 bases respectively, with 11 bases between them. The germline gives CDR1 KGHDR, CDR2 SFDVKD. DNA for the CDR3: TGTGCCACCAGTGATATTACGGGAGTCTCCTACAATGAGCAGTTCTTC. It yields the protein CATSDITGVSYNEQFF.

The J gene is TRBJ2-5, the V gene TRBV15; D possibly corresponds to TRBD1 (5 bases). Germline lookup yields CDR1 LNHNV and CDR2 YYDKDF (reference sequence). The CDR3 runs 15 residues. V shed 0 bases and J shed 5 bases, with 13 bases lying between them. The CDR3 nucleotides are TGTGCCACCAGCAGAGATCCAGGGATTGGCGAGACCCAGTACTTC. It yields the protein CATSRDPGIGETQYF.

The chain has TRBV9 and TRBJ1-2; 7 bases are a match to TRBD1. This CDR3 comprises 14 residues. Germline CDR1 SGDLS, CDR2 YYNGEE. V trimming: 4 bases; J trimming: 8 bases; junction bases outside the gene matches: 11. Here the CDR3 reads CASSPSPQGGGYTF. The DNA for the CDR3 is TGTGCCAGCAGCCCCTCCCCTCAGGGGGGCGGCTACACCTTC. Drawing the rest from reference TRBV9 and TRBJ1-2, the complete variable domain is DSGVTQTPKHLITATGQRVTLRCSPRSGDLSVYWYQQSLDQGLQFLIQYYNGEERAKGNILERFSAQQFPDLHSELNLSSLELGDSALYFCASSPSPQGGGYTFGSGTRLTVV.

The V call is TRBV30, the J call TRBJ1-4; D gene ambiguous. This CDR3 spans 13 amino acids. The V gene's germline CDR1 is GTSNPN and CDR2 SVGIG (reference sequence). Trimming shortened V by 2 bases and J by 7 bases, and 11 bases separated the two germline ends. CDR3 bases: TGTGCCTGGAGTAAAGGGTTTGGTGAAAAACTGTTTTTT. Amino acid sequence: CAWSKGFGEKLFF.

The V gene is TRBV2, the J gene TRBJ1-2; D gene unclear. The germline gives CDR1 SNHLY, CDR2 FYNNEI. The CDR3 is 11 amino acids. Trimming stripped 4 bases from V and 5 bases from J, with 5 bases between. The CDR3 region is CASSVSYGYTF. The CDR3 DNA is TGTGCCAGCAGTGTCAGTTATGGCTACACCTTC.

The genes are TRBV6-2 or TRBV6-3 and TRBJ1-5; tentatively, D is TRBD1 (5 bases). V was clipped by 4 bases and J by 0 bases, with 10 bases between them. Germline CDR1 is MNHEY and CDR2 is SVGEGT. CDR3 length equals 15 residues. The chain's CDR3 is CASSSPGASNQPQHF. DNA of the CDR3: TGTGCCAGCAGTTCTCCCGGGGCTAGCAATCAGCCCCAGCATTTT.

As for this clone: An end of the junction differs from the germline gene, which may be a read error. V and J are TRBV5-6 and TRBJ2-2, with 13 bases identical to TRBD2. This CDR3 is built from 16 residues. The germline V gene has CDR1 SGHDT and CDR2 YYEEEE. CDR3 amino acids: CASSLPGTSGVGELFF. The CDR3 nucleotides read TGTGCCAGCAGCTTGCCTGGGACTAGCGGGGTCGGGGAGTTGTTTTTT.

The chain couples TRBV5-4 to TRBJ1-2, with 8 positions matching TRBD1. V gave up 0 bases and J gave up 6 bases; unmatched junction bases: 4. In germline, CDR1 is SGHNT, CDR2 YYREEE (reference sequence). The CDR3 contains 14 residues. The CDR3 DNA is TGTGCCAGCAGCTTGGGACAGGGGATGGATGGCTACACCTTC. Amino acids: CASSLGQGMDGYTF.

This clone was counted once. The chain employs TRBV19 and TRBJ1-5; D gene uncertain. Deletions cut 6 bases from V and 4 bases from J, with 7 bases between. The CDR3 length is 12 residues. In germline, CDR1 is LNHDA, CDR2 SQIVND (reference sequence). The CDR3 is CASSRINQPQHF. The CDR3 DNA reads as TGTGCCAGTAGCCGCATTAATCAGCCCCAGCATTTT. Full variable domain (remainder filled in from reference TRBV19 and TRBJ1-5): DGGITQSPKYLFRKEGQNVTLSCEQNLNHDAMYWYRQDPGQGLRLIYYSQIVNDFQKGDIAEGYSVSREKKESFPLTVTSAQKNPTAFYLCASSRINQPQHFGDGTRLSIL.

V usage is TRBV19 and J usage is TRBJ1-4; D possibly corresponds to TRBD1 (5 bases). There are 12 residues in the CDR3. The V end was cut by 4 bases, the J end by 7 bases, with 7 bases between. Germline loops: CDR1 LNHDA, CDR2 SQIVND (reference sequence). DNA for the CDR3: TGTGCCAGTAGTACAGGGAGTGAAAAACTGTTTTTT. Protein sequence: CASSTGSEKLFF.

The chain joins TRBV19 to TRBJ2-2, with 7 nucleotides matching TRBD1. The CDR3 runs to 15 residues. V was clipped by 6 bases and J by 7 bases; unmatched bases: 11. Germline lookup yields CDR1 LNHDA and CDR2 SQIVND (reference sequence). CDR3 loop: CASRVLQGVIGELFF. CDR3 nucleotides: TGTGCCAGTAGGGTACTGCAGGGGGTAATCGGGGAGCTGTTTTTT.

The chain has TRBV6-2 or TRBV6-3 and TRBJ2-2, with 8 bases identical to TRBD2. Trimming at V came to 4 bases and at J to 6 bases, leaving 16 bases not matched to a gene. CDR3 size: 18 residues. Germline V gene data show CDR1 as MNHEY and CDR2 as SVGEGT. The CDR3 DNA sequence: TGTGCCAGCAGTTTTGAACTAGCGGTGCCTACTAGGGCCGGGGAGCTGTTTTTT. Translation: CASSFELAVPTRAGELFF.